This entry is about one TCR beta chain. Antigen unknown. Amplification of TCR beta CDR3 regions used RNA transcripts. The first round was an RT-PCR with HTBI primers, and the second round was a multiplex PCR. From the multiplex PCR reads, TCRdb called clonotypes with MiXCR, one entry per CDR3 protein. The top ten clones hold less than 4.5% of a sample with about 590,000 distinct CDR3 sequences, roughly 39% of them seen once. Germline V gene lookup returns CDR1 SQVTM and CDR2 ANQGSEA. Losses at the gene ends were 6 bases for V and 4 bases for J; bases not matched to a gene: 5. This CDR3 is built from 12 residues. The record originates from a study of Graves' ophthalmopathy and Graves' hyperthyroidism. Study background: Ophthalmopathy not arising within 18 months of follow-up defined hyperthyroidism as stable.

The study, taken as a whole, reports: Both an approximately 70% sensitivity and a 72.22% specificity characterized the model's predictions of ophthalmopathy progression. Blood also contained most of the expanded thyroid clonotypes above 0.001 frequency.

Uncontrolled infections, other autoimmune diseases, pregnancy or lactation barred patients from enrollment. V and J are TRBV29-1 and TRBJ1-2, with 7 bases lining up with TRBD1. The clonotype was recovered from an adult man with Graves' hyperthyroidism. Source material: peripheral blood or thyroid tissue (not recorded which). The CDR3 DNA is TGCAGCGTGGCGACAGGGAGCTATGGCTACACCTTC. It yields the protein CSVATGSYGYTF.